The 30 T cell receptor beta chains listed next were all sequenced from one sample in a study of OX40 agonist ivuxolimab in advanced cancers. TCRdb keeps only in-frame clones here, not all; method: immunoSEQ multiplex PCR. The sample contains tens of thousands of clones, around four fifths of which appear only once. The sequencing here drew on CD4+ or CD8+ T cells sorted from blood, taken in a trial of the OX40 agonist ivuxolimab. The receptors shown here come from an adult with an advanced solid tumor such as melanoma, head and neck, liver or kidney cancer.

The V and J genes are TRBV25-1 and TRBJ2-2; TRBD1 matches at 10 bases. The CDR3 consists of 15 residues. V was pared by 3 bases and J by 3 bases, with 1 base of the junction left unmatched. Germline V CDR1 and CDR2: MGHDK, SYGVNS. This CDR3 reads CASSDDRGHTGELFF. The CDR3 nucleotides are TGTGCCAGCAGTGACGACAGGGGGCACACCGGGGAGCTGTTTTTT.

The genes are TRBV5-1 and TRBJ2-3; 8 bases are shared with TRBD2. The J segment lost 0 bases and the V segment lost 6 bases, leaving 6 bases of the junction unmatched. This CDR3 comprises 15 residues. CDR1 is SGHRS, CDR2 YFSETQ, per germline. CDR3 sequence: CASTRTSMSTDTQYF. CDR3 DNA sequence: TGCGCCAGCACCCGGACTAGCATGAGCACAGATACGCAGTATTTT.

CDR3 bases: TGTGCCAGTACCTCACCTGACAGAGCTAACTATGGCTACACCTTC. This encodes CASTSPDRANYGYTF. The gene calls are TRBV19 and TRBJ1-2, with a possible D match to TRBD1 (5 bases). There are 15 residues in the CDR3. The germline gives CDR1 LNHDA, CDR2 SQIVND (reference sequence). The germline V and J ends were trimmed by 7 bases and 0 bases, with 15 bases remaining between them.

V gene TRBV27 combines with J gene TRBJ2-5; D is ambiguous. CDR1 MNHEY and CDR2 SMNVEV come from the germline V gene (reference sequence). CDR3 size: 13 residues. Trimming took off 3 bases at V and 3 bases at J, with 8 bases between the two ends. CDR3 sequence (DNA): TGTGCCAGCAGTTTTCGTTCTAAAGAGACCCAGTACTTC. Its translation: CASSFRSKETQYF.

The chain joins TRBV19 to TRBJ1-6; D is unresolved. The ends were cut back, 5 bases at V and 0 bases at J, with 8 bases in the middle. The CDR3 runs to 15 residues. Germline V gives CDR1 LNHDA, CDR2 SQIVND (reference sequence). CDR3 coding DNA: TGTGCCAGTAGTCCGGTGAGCTCCTATAATTCACCCCTCCACTTT. Translation: CASSPVSSYNSPLHF.

The gene calls are TRBV6-1 and TRBJ1-5, with TRBD1 as a possible D gene (5 bases). Trimming removed 2 bases from V and 9 bases from J, with 11 bases in between. Germline CDR1 reads MNHNS; CDR2 reads SASEGT. The CDR3 totals 13 residues. DNA for the CDR3: TGTGCCAGCAGTGAAAGAGACAGTAGGCCCCAGCATTTT. It translates to CASSERDSRPQHF.

V gene TRBV5-1 combines with J gene TRBJ2-2, with D uncertain. Germline CDR1 reads SGHRS; CDR2 reads YFSETQ. Trimming took off 5 bases at V and 6 bases at J, with 8 bases between the two ends. This CDR3 contains 12 residues. The CDR3: CASREDPGELFF. The CDR3 nucleotides read TGCGCCAGCAGGGAAGACCCCGGGGAGCTGTTTTTT.

A few counts support this clone. V and J are TRBV9 and TRBJ1-1, with a weak D call TRBD1 (6 bases). Germline V gives CDR1 SGDLS, CDR2 YYNGEE. This CDR3 spans 14 amino acids. V lost 5 bases and J lost 4, with 15 bases in between. The DNA of the CDR3 is TGTGCCAGCAGTTATAGGGGGTCGGTCACTGAAGCTTTCTTT. Translating it yields CASSYRGSVTEAFF. Full variable domain (outside the CDR3, taken from reference TRBV9 and TRBJ1-1): DSGVTQTPKHLITATGQRVTLRCSPRSGDLSVYWYQQSLDQGLQFLIQYYNGEERAKGNILERFSAQQFPDLHSELNLSSLELGDSALYFCASSYRGSVTEAFFGQGTRLTVV.

The V gene is TRBV7-6, the J gene TRBJ2-5; D is possibly TRBD1 (5 bases). V gave up 1 base and J gave up 1 base, with 7 bases separating them. CDR3 size: 14 residues. Germline CDR1 and CDR2: SGHVS and FNYEAQ. Here the CDR3 reads CASSLGTTQETQYF. CDR3 DNA sequence: TGTGCCAGCAGCTTAGGGACAACCCAAGAGACCCAGTACTTC.

Written as DNA, the CDR3 is TGTGCCAGCAGCGGGCGACCCAATGAGCAGTTCTTC. Amino acids: CASSGRPNEQFF. V is TRBV9 and J is TRBJ2-1; D unclear. There are 12 residues in the CDR3. Germline CDR1 reads SGDLS; CDR2 reads YYNGEE. Trimming stripped 3 bases from V and 6 bases from J, with 7 bases between.

This clone was counted between two and nine times. V gene TRBV4-3 combines with J gene TRBJ1-2; D might be TRBD1 (6 bases). The V end lost 0 bases, the J end lost 2 bases, and 10 bases lay between the germline ends. The CDR3 is made up of 15 amino acids. The germline V gene encodes CDR1 LGHNA and CDR2 YSLEER. This CDR3 is CASSQDVGGNYGYTF. For the CDR3, the DNA is TGCGCCAGCAGCCAAGATGTCGGGGGCAACTATGGCTACACCTTC.

Concerning this clone: An end of the junction differs from the germline gene, which may be a read error. The chain recombines TRBV7-7 with TRBJ2-3, with D tentatively TRBD2 (5 bases). The CDR3 is 15 amino acids. Germline V gene sequence: CDR1 SSHAT, CDR2 FNYEAQ (reference sequence). The CDR3 region is CASSLGPGSTDTQYF. CDR3 coding DNA: TGTGCTAGCAGCTTAGGTCCGGGGTCCACAGATACGCAGTATTTT.

This clone was seen a handful of times. CDR3: CASHPLIMNTEAFF. In nucleotides, the CDR3 is TGTGCCAGCCATCCGTTGATAATGAACACTGAAGCTTTCTTT. V usage is TRBV9 and J usage is TRBJ1-1; unclear D gene. The CDR3 has 14 residues. With 7 bases removed from V and 0 bases from J, the gap between germline ends came to 13 bases. Germline CDR1 SGDLS, CDR2 YYNGEE.

The chain couples TRBV7-9 to TRBJ2-3; a possible D gene is TRBD2 (7 bases). Germline CDR1 reads SEHNR; CDR2 reads FQNEAQ (reference sequence). Trimming left V 2 bases short and J 9 bases short, with 15 bases between. This CDR3 has 14 residues. CDR3 residues: CASSLTGPRGTQYF. CDR3 DNA sequence: TGTGCCAGCAGCTTAACAGGGCCGCGGGGGACGCAGTATTTT. Based on the CDR3 plus reference TRBV7-9 and TRBJ2-3, the full variable domain is DTGVSQNPRHKITKRGQNVTFRCDPISEHNRLYWYRQTLGQGPEFLTYFQNEAQLEKSRLLSDRFSAERPKGSFSTLEIQRTEQGDSAMYLCASSLTGPRGTQYFGPGTRLTVL.

The chain carries TRBV28 and TRBJ1-2; 9 bases match TRBD1. The ends lost 5 bases at V and 8 bases at J; junction bases unmatched: 12. The length of the CDR3 is 15 residues. Looked up from germline, CDR1 is MDHEN and CDR2 is SYDVKM. The CDR3 here is CASSLSDRGLGGYTF. CDR3 DNA sequence: TGTGCCAGCAGTCTATCGGACAGGGGTTTGGGCGGCTACACCTTC.

The chain is built from TRBV7-6 and TRBJ2-5; perhaps TRBD2 as D (5 bases). The CDR3 is made up of 14 amino acids. Germline V gene sequence: CDR1 SGHVS, CDR2 FNYEAQ. Trimming took off 1 base at V and 7 bases at J, with 13 bases between the two ends. The CDR3 region is CASSLGGQEATQYF. As DNA, the CDR3 is TGTGCCAGCAGCTTAGGGGGTCAGGAGGCGACCCAGTACTTC.

V is TRBV29-1 and J is TRBJ1-5; D unclear. The CDR3 totals 10 residues. Trimming shortened V by 3 bases and J by 5 bases, and 2 bases separated the two germline ends. CDR1 is SQVTM and CDR2 is ANQGSEA in the germline V gene. As DNA, the CDR3 is TGCAGCGTTGAGGATCAGCCCCAGCATTTT. It specifies CSVEDQPQHF. Based on the CDR3 plus reference TRBV29-1 and TRBJ1-5, the full variable domain is SAVISQKPSRDICQRGTSLTIQCQVDSQVTMMFWYRQQPGQSLTLIATANQGSEATYESGFVIDKFPISRPNLTFSTLTVSNMSPEDSSIYLCSVEDQPQHFGDGTRLSIL.

The chain is built from TRBV7-9 and TRBJ1-1; TRBD1 aligns across 8 bases. Trimming cost V 8 bases and J 5 bases; bases outside gene matches: 10. In germline, CDR1 is SEHNR, CDR2 FQNEAQ (reference sequence). The CDR3 has 14 amino acids. CDR3 in DNA: TGTGCCAGCCTTCCAGGGGGCGTTTTAACTGAAGCTTTCTTT. Its translation is CASLPGGVLTEAFF.

This chain links TRBV6-1 with TRBJ1-1; the D gene is possibly TRBD1 (5 bases). V lost 2 bases and J lost 2, with 12 bases in between. There are 15 residues in the CDR3. Germline V lookup: CDR1 MNHNS, CDR2 SASEGT. CDR3 sequence (DNA): TGTGCCAGCAGTGAAATGGGGCAGCTTAACACTGAAGCTTTCTTT. The encoded protein is CASSEMGQLNTEAFF.

The chain uses TRBV2 and TRBJ1-1; the D is unclear. The CDR3 length is 16 residues. The V gene's germline CDR1 is SNHLY and CDR2 FYNNEI. Trimming pared 5 bases from V and 4 bases from J, leaving 20 bases between. This CDR3 is CASSIWEAGGGTEAFF. The CDR3 DNA is TGTGCCAGCAGTATTTGGGAGGCCGGTGGTGGCACTGAAGCTTTCTTT.

The V call is TRBV12-5, the J call TRBJ2-5; 9 bases align to TRBD1. The CDR3 extends over 16 amino acids. The V gene's germline CDR1 is LGHNT and CDR2 FRNRAP. V shed 1 base, J shed 0 bases, and the junction held 3 bases outside the gene matches. CDR3 amino acids: CASGLGGTGNQETQYF. DNA of the CDR3: TGTGCTAGTGGTTTGGGGGGGACAGGGAACCAAGAGACCCAGTACTTC.

Turning to this clone: At one end, the junction sequence differs from germline, possibly due to a read error. The rearrangement links TRBV7-7 to TRBJ1-1, with unresolved D. Germline loops: CDR1 SSHAT, CDR2 FNYEAQ (reference sequence). The CDR3 runs to 13 residues. The CDR3 DNA is TGTGCTAGCAGCTCAGGACCGAACACTGAAGCTTTCTTT. Amino acids: CASSSGPNTEAFF.

J is TRBJ1-4 and V is TRBV7-2; the match to TRBD1 covers 9 bases. This CDR3 has 14 amino acids. Germline V gives CDR1 SGHTA, CDR2 FQGNSA. Trimming took 4 bases from V and 6 from J; bases not matched to a gene: 3. CDR3 loop: CASSSGQGHEKLFF. The CDR3 DNA follows: TGTGCCAGCAGCTCCGGACAGGGGCATGAAAAACTGTTTTTT. The full variable domain, rest sourced from reference TRBV7-2 and TRBJ1-4, is GAGVSQSPSNKVTEKGKDVELRCDPISGHTALYWYRQSLGQGLEFLIYFQGNSAPDKSGLPSDRFSAERTGGSVSTLTIQRTQQEDSAVYLCASSSGQGHEKLFFGSGTQLSVL.

The rearrangement joins TRBV23-1 to TRBJ2-5; D is ambiguous. TRBV23-1 is marked as an open reading frame, function uncertain. The CDR3 has 15 amino acids. Trimming removed 4 bases at V and 1 base at J, with 13 bases between. The CDR3, as DNA: TGCGCCAGCAGTCCCCGGACGGTTCCCCAAGAGACCCAGTACTTC. It encodes CASSPRTVPQETQYF.

The rearrangement links TRBV2 to TRBJ1-1; D call uncertain. Germline CDR1 SNHLY, CDR2 FYNNEI. The CDR3 covers 13 residues. The V and J ends lost 7 bases and 1 base respectively, with 10 bases between them. In DNA form, the CDR3 reads TGTGCCAGCACCCCCCGACAGAACACTGAAGCTTTCTTT. It specifies CASTPRQNTEAFF.

CDR3 protein: CASSLERERVAGIYEQYF. In DNA form, the CDR3 reads TGTGCCAGCAGCTTAGAACGAGAGAGGGTAGCGGGGATTTACGAGCAGTACTTC. V and J are TRBV13 and TRBJ2-7; TRBD2 agrees at 8 bases. V shed 1 base, J shed 4 bases, and the junction held 15 bases outside the gene matches. CDR3 length: 18 residues. Germline assignment: CDR1 PRHDT and CDR2 FYEKMQ (reference sequence).

The genes are TRBV5-1 and TRBJ2-3; TRBD2 might be the D (5 bases). Germline CDR1 is SGHRS and CDR2 is YFSETQ. V dropped 2 bases and J dropped 4 bases, with 11 bases sitting between them. CDR3 length: 14 amino acids. Here the CDR3 reads CASSLLLDADTQYF. The CDR3 DNA reads as TGCGCCAGCAGCTTATTACTAGATGCAGATACGCAGTATTTT. The variable domain in full, completed from reference TRBV5-1 and TRBJ2-3, reads KAGVTQTPRYLIKTRGQQVTLSCSPISGHRSVSWYQQTPGQGLQFLFEYFSETQRNKGNFPGRFSGRQFSNSRSEMNVSTLELGDSALYLCASSLLLDADTQYFGPGTRLTVL.

The chain has TRBV6-5 and TRBJ2-1; 9 nucleotides line up with TRBD2. Per germline, CDR1 MNHEY and CDR2 SVGAGI. The CDR3 contains 16 residues. Germline trimming cut 2 bases from V and 5 bases from J; bases unmatched to any gene: 7. CDR3 region: CASSYQASGVHNEQFF. In nucleotides, the CDR3 is TGTGCCAGCAGTTACCAGGCTAGCGGGGTCCACAATGAGCAGTTCTTC.

The chain combines TRBV11-3 with TRBJ2-5; tentative D call: TRBD2 (6 bases). CDR3 length: 13 residues. The V gene's germline CDR1 is SGHNT and CDR2 YENEEA. Deletions cut 5 bases from V and 5 bases from J, with 12 bases between. The CDR3 here is CASSRSSGETQYF. The CDR3 nucleotides read TGTGCCAGCAGCCGATCCAGCGGGGAGACCCAGTACTTC.

The genes are TRBV10-3 and TRBJ1-2; D is undetermined. V shed 0 bases and J shed 1 base, with 9 bases lying between them. Germline CDR1 is ENHRY and CDR2 is SYGVKD. The CDR3 loop spans 15 amino acids. The CDR3 is CAISESQELNYGYTF. The CDR3 DNA reads as TGTGCCATCAGTGAGTCACAAGAGCTTAACTATGGCTACACCTTC.